This T cell receptor (beta chain) was captured in a study of T cells in women clearing cervical HPV infection. Study-level background: Controls were women whose single incident HPV16 infection cleared within 12 months without precancer or cancer. Case blood drawn at lesion detection; control blood after infection cleared. General study results and limits: Each sample's T-cell count was unknown, possibly confounding richness.

Average input was roughly 1,100 ng genomic DNA for immunoSEQ TCR beta CDR3 amplification. Repertoires were generated with immunoSEQ multiplex PCR, while TCRdb's copy carries only in-frame clones and drops some. This sample's table has 15,000 to 20,000 clones. Unmatched junction bases numbered 9, after V lost 3 bases and J lost 0 bases. This CDR3 is 17 amino acids long. Per germline, CDR1 DFQATT and CDR2 SNEGSKA (reference sequence). As concerns this clone: Its target is not known. The read gets to within 3 residues of the CDR3 end, and the germline J gene fills in the rest.

The material sequenced was blood buffy coat. V and J are TRBV20-1 and TRBJ2-3; 10 positions agree with TRBD2. The receptor comes from a woman aged 18-70 years with a cervical HPV16 infection that either progressed to CIN3+ or cleared (not recorded which). CDR3 loop: CSASLLAGISSTDTQYF. Incomplete CDR3 DNA: TGCAGTGCTAGCCTACTAGCGGGAATATCTAGCACAGATACG.